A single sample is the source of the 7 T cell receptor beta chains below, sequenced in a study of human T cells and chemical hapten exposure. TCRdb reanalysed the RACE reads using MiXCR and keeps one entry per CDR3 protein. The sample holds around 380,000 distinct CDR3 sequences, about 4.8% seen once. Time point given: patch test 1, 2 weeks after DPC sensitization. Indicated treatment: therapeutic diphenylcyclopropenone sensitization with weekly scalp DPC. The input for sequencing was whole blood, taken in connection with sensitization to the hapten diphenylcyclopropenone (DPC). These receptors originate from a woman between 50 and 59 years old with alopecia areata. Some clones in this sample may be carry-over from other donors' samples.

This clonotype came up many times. The CDR3 DNA reads as TGTGCCAGCAGGTCCCTTTCGCCTGAAGCTTTCTTT. Its protein product is CASRSLSPEAFF. V is TRBV6-2 or TRBV6-3 and J is TRBJ1-1; D remains unclear. Deletions cut 6 bases from V and 6 bases from J, with 11 bases between. The CDR3 runs 12 residues. CDR1 is MNHEY, CDR2 SVGEGT, per germline.

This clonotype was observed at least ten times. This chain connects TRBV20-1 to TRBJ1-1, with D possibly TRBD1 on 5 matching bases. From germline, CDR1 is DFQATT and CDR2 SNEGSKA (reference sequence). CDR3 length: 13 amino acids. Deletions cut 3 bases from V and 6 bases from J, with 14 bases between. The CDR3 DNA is TGCAGTGCTAGGCAACCGGGGGGAGCTGAAGCTTTCTTT. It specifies CSARQPGGAEAFF.

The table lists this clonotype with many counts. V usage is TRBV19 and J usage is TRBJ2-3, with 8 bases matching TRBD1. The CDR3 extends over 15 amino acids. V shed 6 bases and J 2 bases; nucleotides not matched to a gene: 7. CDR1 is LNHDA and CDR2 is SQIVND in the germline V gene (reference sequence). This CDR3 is CASRGRGHFTDTQYF. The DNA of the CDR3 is TGTGCCAGTAGGGGCAGGGGGCACTTCACAGATACGCAGTATTTT.

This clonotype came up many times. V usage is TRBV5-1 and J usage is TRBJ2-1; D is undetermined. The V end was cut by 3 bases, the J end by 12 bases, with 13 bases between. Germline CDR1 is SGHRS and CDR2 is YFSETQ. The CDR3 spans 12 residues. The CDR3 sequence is CASSYSGLGQFF. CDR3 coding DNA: TGCGCCAGCAGCTACAGTGGCCTGGGGCAGTTCTTC.

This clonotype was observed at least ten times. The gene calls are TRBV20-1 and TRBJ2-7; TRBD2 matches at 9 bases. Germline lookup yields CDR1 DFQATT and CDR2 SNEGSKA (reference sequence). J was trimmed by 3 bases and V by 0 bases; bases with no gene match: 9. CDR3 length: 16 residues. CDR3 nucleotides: TGCAGTGCTAGAGATCCAGAGACTAGCGGATTCTACGAGCAGTACTTC. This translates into CSARDPETSGFYEQYF.

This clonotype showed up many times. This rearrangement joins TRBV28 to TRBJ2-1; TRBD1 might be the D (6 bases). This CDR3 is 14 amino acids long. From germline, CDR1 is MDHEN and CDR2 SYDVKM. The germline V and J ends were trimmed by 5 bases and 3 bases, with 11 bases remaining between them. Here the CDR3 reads CASSPPGDYNEQFF. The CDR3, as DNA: TGTGCCAGCAGTCCTCCAGGGGACTACAATGAGCAGTTCTTC.

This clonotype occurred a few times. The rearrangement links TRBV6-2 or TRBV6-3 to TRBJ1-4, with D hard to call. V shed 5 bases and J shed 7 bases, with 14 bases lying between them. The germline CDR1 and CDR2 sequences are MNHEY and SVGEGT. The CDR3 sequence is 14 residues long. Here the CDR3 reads CASSRQSRGEKLFF. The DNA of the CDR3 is TGTGCCAGCAGTCGCCAGTCTAGAGGTGAAAAACTGTTTTTT.